The next 3 T cell receptor beta chains were all read from a single sample in a study of Tregs in tolerant kidney transplant recipients. Generated by immunoSEQ multiplex PCR, the TCRdb table keeps only in-frame clones and is missing some. The data show about 78,000 clones, with under 95% seen just once and roughly 0.35% held by the top ten. Source: Tregs from blood, taken before the transplant. The source of these receptors is a human donor who received a combined kidney and bone marrow transplant.

This clone was picked up one time. The gene calls are TRBV7-8 and TRBJ2-5; D tentatively fits TRBD1 or TRBD2 (6 bases each). Trimming cost V 5 bases and J 5 bases, with 15 bases left between them. Germline CDR1 and CDR2: SGHVS and FQNEAQ. The CDR3 spans 14 residues. Written as DNA, the CDR3 is TGTGCCAGCAGCGCAAGGGGGGCGCGGGAGACCCAGTACTTC. As protein: CASSARGARETQYF. Drawing the rest from reference TRBV7-8 and TRBJ2-5, the complete variable domain is GAGVSQSPRYKVAKRGQDVALRCDPISGHVSLFWYQQALGQGPEFLTYFQNEAQLDKSGLPSDRFFAERPEGSVSTLKIQRTQQEDSAVYLCASSARGARETQYFGPGTRLLVL.

The J gene is TRBJ2-5, the V gene TRBV6-5; no clear D gene. CDR1 and CDR2 from the germline V gene are MNHEY and SVGAGI. V shed 0 bases and J shed 5 bases, with 7 bases lying between them. The CDR3 consists of 13 residues. The CDR3 spells CASSYSIGETQYF. CDR3 in DNA: TGTGCCAGCAGTTACTCGATCGGTGAGACCCAGTACTTC.

The chain couples TRBV6-1 to TRBJ2-7, with 10 bases aligning to TRBD1. The CDR3 spans 16 residues. Trimming took 0 bases from V and 1 from J; bases not matched to a gene: 3. Germline V gene data show CDR1 as MNHNS and CDR2 as SASEGT. The CDR3 sequence: CASSEAVGQGSYEQYF. CDR3 DNA sequence: TGTGCCAGCAGTGAAGCTGTGGGACAGGGGTCCTACGAGCAGTACTTC.